This TCR beta chain derives from a study of cytomegalovirus exposure and HLA in healthy donors. Study information: HLA-typed donors were the source of approximately 80 million unique TCRs held in an early data release.

The PCR made use of 60 Vbeta and 13 Jbeta primers. In the source study's methods: Later, an analysis found 65 million to 85 million unique TCR beta chains, and around 12 million of these were shared. Data came from immunoSEQ multiplex PCR; TCRdb stores just in-frame clones and leaves some out. The V and J calls and clone size are taken from that table; D and trimming were inferred from the DNA. The sample contains about 93,000 clones, 65% of which appear only once. To note about this clone: Its antigen remains unidentified.

J gave up 7 bases and V 6 bases, and 5 bases lay outside the gene matches. Germline V gives CDR1 SNHLY, CDR2 FYNNEI. This CDR3 is built from 15 residues. The study's findings and limits: Per a prior analysis, the majority of TCR beta V segments were productive roughly 90% or roughly 30% of the time.

This receptor was taken from a boy aged 5-17 years in good health and CMV-seropositive. The chain couples TRBV2 to TRBJ2-1; TRBD2 aligns across 14 bases. Sequencing input: PBMCs. CDR3 coding DNA: TGTGCCAGCAGCCGACTAGCGGGGGGGACTAATGAGCAGTTCTTC. Translating gives CASSRLAGGTNEQFF.